These T cell receptor beta chains were read from a single sample in a study of blood T cell repertoires in COVID-19. Some clones are missing from TCRdb's copy, which holds only in-frame ones; the method was immunoSEQ multiplex PCR. The data hold 300,000 to 400,000 clones, with 89% observed a single time. Sequenced input: PBMCs or T cells enriched from blood (not recorded which). These receptors came from a man in his 60s who had recovered from COVID-19. The CDR3 runs from the conserved cysteine through the conserved F or W. Each record gives: V gene, D gene, J gene, CDR3 DNA, CDR3 protein. D genes are given only for firm matches.

TRBV6-5	TRBD1	TRBJ2-3	TGTGCCAGCACATCAGGGGGAGATACGCAGTATTTT	CASTSGGDTQYF
TRBV7-2	.	TRBJ2-1	TGTGCCAGCAGCTTAGGCAGGTCCGCCTACAATGAGCAGTTCTTC	CASSLGRSAYNEQFF
TRBV18	.	TRBJ2-7	TGTGCCAGCTCATCTGACACCGGCTCCTACGAGCAGTACTTC	CASSSDTGSYEQYF
TRBV27	TRBD1	TRBJ2-7	TGTGCCAGCAGCGTGACAGGGGCTATAAACGAGCAGTACTTC	CASSVTGAINEQYF
TRBV19	.	TRBJ1-5	TGTGCCAGTAGGCCGCCAGGGTCTCCCAATCAGCCCCAGCATTTT	CASRPPGSPNQPQHF
TRBV19	.	TRBJ2-7	TGTGCCAGTAGCATTGGTGTCGCCCCGCCGAGCTACGAGCAGTACTTC	CASSIGVAPPSYEQYF
TRBV2	.	TRBJ2-3	TGTGCCAGCAAAGTTCAGCGAAGCACAGATACGCAGTATTTT	CASKVQRSTDTQYF
TRBV2	.	TRBJ2-3	TGTGCCAGCAGTAAGCAGGGGACAGATACGCAGTATTTT	CASSKQGTDTQYF
TRBV19	TRBD1	TRBJ2-7	TGTGCCAGTAGTATGCTGGAAGGGACAGGGAACGGCGAGCAGTACTTC	CASSMLEGTGNGEQYF
TRBV18	.	TRBJ2-3	TGTGCCAGCTCACCGTTACAGGGTAGTAGGACAGATACGCAGTATTTT	CASSPLQGSRTDTQYF